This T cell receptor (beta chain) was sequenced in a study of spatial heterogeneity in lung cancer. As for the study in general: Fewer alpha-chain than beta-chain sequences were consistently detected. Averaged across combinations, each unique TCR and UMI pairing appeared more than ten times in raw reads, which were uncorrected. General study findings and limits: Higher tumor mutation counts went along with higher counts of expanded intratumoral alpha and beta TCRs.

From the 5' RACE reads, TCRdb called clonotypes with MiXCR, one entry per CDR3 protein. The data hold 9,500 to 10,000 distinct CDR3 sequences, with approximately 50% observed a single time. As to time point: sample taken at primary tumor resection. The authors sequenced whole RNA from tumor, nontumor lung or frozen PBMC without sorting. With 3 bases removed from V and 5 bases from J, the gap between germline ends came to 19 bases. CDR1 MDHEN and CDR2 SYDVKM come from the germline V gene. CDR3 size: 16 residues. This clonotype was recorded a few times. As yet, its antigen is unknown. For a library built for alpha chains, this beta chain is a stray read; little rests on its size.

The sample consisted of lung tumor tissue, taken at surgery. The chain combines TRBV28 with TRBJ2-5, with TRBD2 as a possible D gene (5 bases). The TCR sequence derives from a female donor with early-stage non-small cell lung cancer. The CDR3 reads CASSFLGSVSVETQYF. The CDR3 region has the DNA TGTGCCAGCAGTTTTTTAGGGAGTGTCTCGGTGGAGACCCAGTACTTC.